What follows are 7 T cell receptor beta chains derived from one specimen sequenced in a study of cytomegalovirus exposure and HLA in healthy donors. Amplification used 60 Vbeta primers and 13 Jbeta primers. Produced via immunoSEQ multiplex PCR; TCRdb's table is partial and in-frame only. Among about 98,000 clones listed, around two thirds were seen once. Sequenced material: PBMCs. These receptors originate from a male donor in good health and CMV-seronegative.

The chain joins TRBV18 to TRBJ1-1, with unresolved D. With 3 bases removed from V and 4 bases from J, the gap between germline ends came to 9 bases. The CDR3 consists of 13 residues. Germline loops: CDR1 KGHSH, CDR2 LQKENI. The CDR3 loop is CASSPAGFTEAFF. The CDR3 DNA sequence: TGTGCCAGCTCACCCGCCGGGTTCACTGAAGCTTTCTTT.

The V call is TRBV29-1, the J call TRBJ2-7; a possible D gene is TRBD1 (7 bases). Germline values: CDR1 SQVTM, CDR2 ANQGSEA. The CDR3 spans 14 residues. V gave up 7 bases and J gave up 7 bases, with 23 bases separating them. The DNA of the CDR3 is TGCAGCGCGAGAATAGCGGACAGGCAGCGGGAGCAGTACTTC. This translates into CSARIADRQREQYF.

This clone has a single count. V usage is TRBV6-1 and J usage is TRBJ2-7, with 8 bases that match TRBD1. This CDR3 comprises 14 residues. The ends lost 4 bases at V and 2 bases at J; junction bases unmatched: 4. Germline CDR1 MNHNS, CDR2 SASEGT. CDR3 residues: CASSAPGQAYEQYF. DNA of the CDR3: TGTGCCAGCAGTGCACCGGGACAGGCCTACGAGCAGTACTTC.

CDR3 nucleotide sequence: TGTGCCAGCAGCTTCGGGACTAGCGGGGAGCAGTACTTC. Translated: CASSFGTSGEQYF. The V call is TRBV5-6, the J call TRBJ2-7; TRBD2 matches 12 bases. CDR1 and CDR2 from the germline V gene are SGHDT and YYEEEE. Trimming removed 2 bases from V and 7 bases from J; junction bases left unmatched: 1. The CDR3 spans 13 residues.

The chain joins TRBV28 to TRBJ2-1; 7 nucleotides line up with TRBD2. The length of the CDR3 is 15 residues. With 1 base clipped from V and 6 bases from J, the junction kept 6 bases outside the gene matches. The V gene's germline CDR1 is MDHEN and CDR2 SYDVKM. The CDR3 DNA follows: TGTGCCAGCAGTTTATTGGGCGGGAGAGTCAATGAGCAGTTCTTC. This sequence encodes CASSLLGGRVNEQFF.

This chain joins TRBV5-1 and TRBJ1-3, with TRBD1 matching 8 bases. This CDR3 spans 16 amino acids. The junction had 4 bases not matched to a gene; V was cut back by 2 bases and J by 0 bases. Germline values: CDR1 SGHRS, CDR2 YFSETQ. In DNA form, the CDR3 reads TGCGCCAGCAGCTTAAACAGGGGGAGCTCTGGAAACACCATATATTTT. Residues: CASSLNRGSSGNTIYF.

This chain links TRBV18 with TRBJ1-5, with 8 bases matching TRBD1. Germline values: CDR1 KGHSH, CDR2 LQKENI. The CDR3 is 14 residues long. J was trimmed by 4 bases and V by 3 bases; bases with no gene match: 2. The CDR3 spells CASSPGQGNQPQHF. CDR3 sequence (DNA): TGTGCCAGCTCACCCGGACAGGGTAATCAGCCCCAGCATTTT.